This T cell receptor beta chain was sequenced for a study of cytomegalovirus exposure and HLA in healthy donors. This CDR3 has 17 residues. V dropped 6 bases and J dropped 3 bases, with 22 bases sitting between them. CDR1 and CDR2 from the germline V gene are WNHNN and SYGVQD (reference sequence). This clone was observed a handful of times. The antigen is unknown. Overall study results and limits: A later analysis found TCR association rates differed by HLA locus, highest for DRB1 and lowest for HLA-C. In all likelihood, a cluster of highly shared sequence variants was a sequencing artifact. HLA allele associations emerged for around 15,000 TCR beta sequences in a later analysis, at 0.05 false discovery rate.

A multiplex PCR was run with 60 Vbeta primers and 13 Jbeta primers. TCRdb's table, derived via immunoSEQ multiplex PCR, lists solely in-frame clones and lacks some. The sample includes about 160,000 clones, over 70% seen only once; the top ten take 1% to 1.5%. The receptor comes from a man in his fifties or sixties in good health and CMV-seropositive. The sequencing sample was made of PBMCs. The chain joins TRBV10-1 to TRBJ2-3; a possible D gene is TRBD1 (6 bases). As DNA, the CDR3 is TGCGCCAGCAGCGCCGTGGACCAGGACAGAAAAACAGATACGCAGTATTTT. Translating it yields CASSAVDQDRKTDTQYF.